This record covers a single TCR beta chain. Its antigen is undetermined. These data belong to a study of monozygotic twins with inflammatory bowel disease. Regarding the study as a whole: Patient repertoire variability may have increased through differing immunosuppressive treatments. The analysis yielded no support for one strong signal or clonotype associated with IBD.

Whole-blood total RNA was extracted without T cell sorting. The study subjected TCRalpha and TCRbeta cDNA to two nested PCRs of approximately 16 and 9 cycles. TCRdb reanalyzed the 5' RACE reads and collapses them to one entry per CDR3 protein, without DNA. This listing includes just over 300,000 distinct CDR3 sequences. The sequence was obtained from a human donor with ulcerative colitis or Crohn's disease, or a healthy co-twin of an affected twin (not recorded which). The specimen was blood.

The CDR3 here is CASSLMRNPRTDTQYF. This chain joins TRBV7-2 and TRBJ2-3. The germline V gene has CDR1 SGHTA and CDR2 FQGNSA. CDR3 length equals 16 residues.